The 8 T cell receptor beta chains below all came from one sample that was sequenced in a study of T cell responses to AZD1222 COVID-19 vaccine. TCRdb's table, derived via immunoSEQ multiplex PCR, lists solely in-frame clones and lacks some. Here the sample spans more than 110,000 clones, more than 75% being singletons. The source material was peripheral blood, sampled 28 days after the second AZD1222 dose. Every receptor here comes from an adult who received the AZD1222 COVID-19 vaccine.

V and J are TRBV5-1 and TRBJ2-5; 7 bases align to TRBD1. Trimming cost V 1 base and J 1 base; bases outside gene matches: 4. CDR3 length: 15 residues. Germline loops: CDR1 SGHRS, CDR2 YFSETQ. CDR3 sequence reads: CASSLRQGPQETQYF. As DNA, the CDR3 is TGCGCCAGCAGCTTGCGACAGGGCCCCCAAGAGACCCAGTACTTC.

The chain combines TRBV27 with TRBJ1-6, with D perhaps TRBD1 (5 bases). This CDR3 comprises 13 residues. Germline V gives CDR1 MNHEY, CDR2 SMNVEV (reference sequence). Trimming cost V 6 bases and J 13 bases, with 16 bases left between them. This CDR3 is CASRYLGGTPLHF. For the CDR3, the DNA is TGTGCCAGCAGATACCTCGGGGGTACCCCCCTCCACTTT.

Only a few counts were recorded for this clone. CDR3 DNA sequence: TGTGCCAGCACGTATAGGACAGGGCGGGATCAGCCCCAGCATTTT. It is translated as CASTYRTGRDQPQHF. The chain carries TRBV19 and TRBJ1-5; TRBD1 matches 8 bases. J lost 5 bases, V lost 9 bases, and 12 bases had no gene match. This CDR3 region has 15 residues. Germline V lookup: CDR1 LNHDA, CDR2 SQIVND (reference sequence).

V is TRBV4-3 and J is TRBJ2-6, with 10 bases fitting TRBD1. Trimming at V came to 2 bases and at J to 2 bases, leaving 3 bases not matched to a gene. CDR1 and CDR2 (germline): LGHNA, YSLEER. The length of the CDR3 is 17 residues. The CDR3 coding sequence is TGCGCCAGCAGCCAACGACAGGGGGCGACTGGGGCCAACGTCCTGACTTTC. This encodes CASSQRQGATGANVLTF.

The chain joins TRBV18 to TRBJ1-5, with 8 bases lining up with TRBD1. The CDR3 loop spans 16 amino acids. The germline V gene has CDR1 KGHSH and CDR2 LQKENI. V dropped 2 bases and J dropped 5; count of bases not matched to a gene: 8. The CDR3 nucleotides are TGTGCCAGCTCACCAGCCGTGGGACAGGACTATCAGCCCCAGCATTTT. Translating gives CASSPAVGQDYQPQHF.

The V call is TRBV6-5, the J call TRBJ1-4; TRBD1 matches 7 bases. Germline V gives CDR1 MNHEY, CDR2 SVGAGI. Trimming cost V 6 bases and J 1 base; bases outside gene matches: 5. This CDR3 comprises 15 residues. This CDR3 reads CASSSRQGTNEKLFF. The DNA of the CDR3 is TGTGCCAGCAGCAGTCGACAGGGAACTAATGAAAAACTGTTTTTT.

The V gene is TRBV28, the J gene TRBJ2-2; TRBD1 or TRBD2 may be the D gene (6 bases each). V dropped 2 bases and J dropped 2 bases, with 12 bases sitting between them. Germline CDR1 and CDR2: MDHEN and SYDVKM. The CDR3 has 16 residues. The CDR3 reads CASSLIRGPNTGELFF. As DNA, the CDR3 is TGTGCCAGCAGTTTAATACGGGGGCCTAACACCGGGGAGCTGTTTTTT.

The V gene is TRBV7-2, the J gene TRBJ2-4, with 10 bases identical to TRBD2. J gave up 10 bases and V 2 bases, and 8 bases lay outside the gene matches. This CDR3 is built from 15 residues. In germline, CDR1 is SGHTA, CDR2 FQGNSA. CDR3 sequence reads: CASSLSGGAEWIQYF. The CDR3 DNA reads as TGTGCCAGCAGCTTAAGCGGGGGGGCCGAGTGGATTCAGTACTTC.